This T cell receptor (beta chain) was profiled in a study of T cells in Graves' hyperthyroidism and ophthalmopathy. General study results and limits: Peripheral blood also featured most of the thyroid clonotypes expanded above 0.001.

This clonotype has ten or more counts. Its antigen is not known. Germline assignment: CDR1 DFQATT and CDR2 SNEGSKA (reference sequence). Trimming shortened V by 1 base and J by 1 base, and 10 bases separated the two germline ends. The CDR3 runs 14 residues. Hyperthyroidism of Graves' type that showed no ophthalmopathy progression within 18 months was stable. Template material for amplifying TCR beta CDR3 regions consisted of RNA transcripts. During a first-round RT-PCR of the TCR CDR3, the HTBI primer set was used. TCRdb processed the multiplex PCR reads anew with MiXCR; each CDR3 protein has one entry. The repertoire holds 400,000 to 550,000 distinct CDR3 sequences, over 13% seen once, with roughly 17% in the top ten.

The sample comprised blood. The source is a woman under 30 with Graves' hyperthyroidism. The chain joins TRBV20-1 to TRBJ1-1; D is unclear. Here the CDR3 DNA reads TGCAGTGCTAGAGGTGTGGCGGGGAACACTGAAGCTTTCTTT. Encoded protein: CSARGVAGNTEAFF.